This T cell receptor beta chain was retrieved from a study of memory CD4+ T cells and cytomegalovirus serostatus. On the study more broadly: Donors were healthy Belgian adults, 9 CMV seropositive and approximately 25 seronegative.

The sort gate was single viable CD3+CD4+CD8-CD45RO+ cells for memory CD4+ T cells. Remarks on this clone: Its antigen is not identified.

The data were produced by immunoSEQ multiplex PCR, yet TCRdb's version contains in-frame clones alone and is incomplete. The table has around 54,000 clones, about 80% seen once. The germline V gene encodes CDR1 LNHDA and CDR2 SQIVND (reference sequence). V was clipped by 8 bases and J by 4 bases, with 21 bases between them. The length of the CDR3 is 16 residues. Study-level points and caveats: Each of approximately 73 CMV-associated TCRbeta sequences occurred in one to five individuals.

The TCR originated in an adult in good health and CMV-seropositive. Material: memory CD4+ T cells from blood. The chain uses TRBV19 and TRBJ1-5, with D possibly TRBD1 on 5 matching bases. CDR3 in DNA: TGTGCCAGTCCTAGTCCAGGCGGAGGGGATAATCAGCCCCAGCATTTT. As protein: CASPSPGGGDNQPQHF. The full variable domain, completed using reference TRBV19 and TRBJ1-5, is DGGITQSPKYLFRKEGQNVTLSCEQNLNHDAMYWYRQDPGQGLRLIYYSQIVNDFQKGDIAEGYSVSREKKESFPLTVTSAQKNPTAFYLCASPSPGGGDNQPQHFGDGTRLSIL.